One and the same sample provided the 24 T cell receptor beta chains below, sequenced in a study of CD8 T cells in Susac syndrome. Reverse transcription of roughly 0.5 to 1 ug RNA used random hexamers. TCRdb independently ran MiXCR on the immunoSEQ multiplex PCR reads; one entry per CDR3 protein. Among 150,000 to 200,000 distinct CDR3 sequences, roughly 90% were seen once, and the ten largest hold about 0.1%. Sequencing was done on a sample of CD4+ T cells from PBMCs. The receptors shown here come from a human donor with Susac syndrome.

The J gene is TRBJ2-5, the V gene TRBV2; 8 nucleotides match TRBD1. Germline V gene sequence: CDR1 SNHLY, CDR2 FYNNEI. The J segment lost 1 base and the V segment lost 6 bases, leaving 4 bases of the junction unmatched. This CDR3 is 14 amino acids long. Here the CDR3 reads CASSPDRGQETQYF. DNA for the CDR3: TGTGCCAGCAGCCCCGACAGGGGCCAAGAGACCCAGTACTTC.

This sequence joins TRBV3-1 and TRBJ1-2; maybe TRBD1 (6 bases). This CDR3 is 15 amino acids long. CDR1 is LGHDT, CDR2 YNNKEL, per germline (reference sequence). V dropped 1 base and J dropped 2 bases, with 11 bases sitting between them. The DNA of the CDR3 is TGTGCCAGCAGCCAAGGGGGGCAGCGAAACTATGGCTACACCTTC. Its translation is CASSQGGQRNYGYTF.

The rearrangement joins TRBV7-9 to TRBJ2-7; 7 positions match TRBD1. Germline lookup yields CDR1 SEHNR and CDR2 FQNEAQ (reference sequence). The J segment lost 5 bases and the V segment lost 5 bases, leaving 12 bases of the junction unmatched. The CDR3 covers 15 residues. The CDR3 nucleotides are TGTGCCAGCAGCGCGAGACAGGGTAATCGGAACGAGCAGTACTTC. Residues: CASSARQGNRNEQYF.

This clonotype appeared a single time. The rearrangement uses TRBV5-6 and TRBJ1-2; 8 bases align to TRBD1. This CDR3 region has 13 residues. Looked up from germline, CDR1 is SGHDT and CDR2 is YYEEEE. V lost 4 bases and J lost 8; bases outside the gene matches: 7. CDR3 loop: CASSTRQGRGYTF. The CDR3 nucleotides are TGTGCCAGCAGCACCCGACAGGGGAGAGGCTACACCTTC. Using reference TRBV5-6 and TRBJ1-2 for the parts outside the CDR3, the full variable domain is DAGVTQSPTHLIKTRGQQVTLRCSPKSGHDTVSWYQQALGQGPQFIFQYYEEEERQRGNFPDRFSGHQFPNYSSELNVNALLLGDSALYLCASSTRQGRGYTFGSGTRLTVV.

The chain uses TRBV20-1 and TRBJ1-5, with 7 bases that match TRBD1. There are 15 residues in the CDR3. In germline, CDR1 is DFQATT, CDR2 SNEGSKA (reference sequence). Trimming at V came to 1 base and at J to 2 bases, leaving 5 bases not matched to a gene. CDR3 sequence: CSARGSGQGNQPQHF. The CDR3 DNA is TGCAGTGCTAGAGGTTCAGGACAGGGCAATCAGCCCCAGCATTTT.

CDR3 sequence: CSARGIASGKYQETQYF. The CDR3 coding sequence is TGCAGTGCTAGGGGGATAGCGAGTGGAAAATACCAAGAGACCCAGTACTTC. J is TRBJ2-5 and V is TRBV20-1, with a possible D match to TRBD2 (5 bases). Trimming took off 3 bases at V and 0 bases at J, with 20 bases between the two ends. Germline V lookup: CDR1 DFQATT, CDR2 SNEGSKA (reference sequence). The length of the CDR3 is 17 residues.

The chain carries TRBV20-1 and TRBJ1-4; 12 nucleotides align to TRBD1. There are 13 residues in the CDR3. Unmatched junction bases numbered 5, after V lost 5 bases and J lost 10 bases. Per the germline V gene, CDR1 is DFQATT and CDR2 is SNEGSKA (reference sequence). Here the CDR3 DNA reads TGCAGTGCTTCCGGGACAGGGGGCGTAAAACTGTTTTTT. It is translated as CSASGTGGVKLFF.

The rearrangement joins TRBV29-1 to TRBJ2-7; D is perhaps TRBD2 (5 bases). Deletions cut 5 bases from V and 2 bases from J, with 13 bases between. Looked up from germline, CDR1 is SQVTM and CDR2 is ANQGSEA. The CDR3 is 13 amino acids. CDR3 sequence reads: CSVLLAGTYEQYF. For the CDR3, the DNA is TGCAGCGTTCTCCTAGCTGGGACCTACGAGCAGTACTTC.

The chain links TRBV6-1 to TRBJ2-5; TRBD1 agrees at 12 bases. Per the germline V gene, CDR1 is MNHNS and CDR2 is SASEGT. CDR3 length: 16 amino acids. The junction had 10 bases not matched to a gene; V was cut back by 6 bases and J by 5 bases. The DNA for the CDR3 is TGTGCCAGCAGCATATCGGGGACAGGGGGCCGGGAGACCCAGTACTTC. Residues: CASSISGTGGRETQYF.

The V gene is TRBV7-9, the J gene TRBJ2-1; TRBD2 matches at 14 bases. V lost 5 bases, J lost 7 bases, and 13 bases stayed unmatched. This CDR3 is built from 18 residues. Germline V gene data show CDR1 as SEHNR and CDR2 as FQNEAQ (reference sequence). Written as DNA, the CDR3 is TGTGCCAGCAGCAAACTACCTACCGGGACTAGCGGGGGTAATGAGCAGTTCTTC. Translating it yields CASSKLPTGTSGGNEQFF.

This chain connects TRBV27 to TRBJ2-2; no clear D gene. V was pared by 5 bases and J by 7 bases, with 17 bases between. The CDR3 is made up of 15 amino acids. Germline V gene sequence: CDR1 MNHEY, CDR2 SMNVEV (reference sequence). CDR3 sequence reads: CASSENRVLGGELFF. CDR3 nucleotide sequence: TGTGCCAGCAGTGAGAACCGGGTTTTGGGCGGGGAGCTGTTTTTT.

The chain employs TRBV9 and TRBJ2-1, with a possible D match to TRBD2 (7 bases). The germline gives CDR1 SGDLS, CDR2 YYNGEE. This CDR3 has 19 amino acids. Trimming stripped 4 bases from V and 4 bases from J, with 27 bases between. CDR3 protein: CASSFPGGASSTPYNEQFF. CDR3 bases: TGTGCCAGCAGCTTCCCTGGGGGGGCATCGTCCACCCCTTACAATGAGCAGTTCTTC.

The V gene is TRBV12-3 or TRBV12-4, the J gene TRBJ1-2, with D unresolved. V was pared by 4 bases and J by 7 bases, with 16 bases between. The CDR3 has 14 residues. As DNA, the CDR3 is TGTGCCAGCAGTTACGCGGGATTAGATAGTGGCTACACCTTC. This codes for CASSYAGLDSGYTF.

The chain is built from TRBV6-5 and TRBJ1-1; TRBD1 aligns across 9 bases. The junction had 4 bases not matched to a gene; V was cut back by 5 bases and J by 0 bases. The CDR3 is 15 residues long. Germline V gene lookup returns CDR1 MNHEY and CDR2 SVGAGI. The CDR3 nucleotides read TGTGCCAGCAGTCAGGACAGGGGCCTGAACACTGAAGCTTTCTTT. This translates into CASSQDRGLNTEAFF.

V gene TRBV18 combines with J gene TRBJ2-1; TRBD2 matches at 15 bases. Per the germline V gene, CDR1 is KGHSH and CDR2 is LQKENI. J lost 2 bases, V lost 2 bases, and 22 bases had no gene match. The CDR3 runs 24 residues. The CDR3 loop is CASSPGGQRRTGTSGRTTYNEQFF. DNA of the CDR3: TGTGCCAGCTCACCAGGGGGACAGAGACGAACCGGGACTAGCGGGAGGACTACCTACAATGAGCAGTTCTTC. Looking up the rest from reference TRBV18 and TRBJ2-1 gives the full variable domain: NAGVMQNPRHLVRRRGQEARLRCSPMKGHSHVYWYRQLPEEGLKFMVYLQKENIIDESGMPKERFSAEFPKEGPSILRIQQVVRGDSAAYFCASSPGGQRRTGTSGRTTYNEQFFGPGTRLTVL.

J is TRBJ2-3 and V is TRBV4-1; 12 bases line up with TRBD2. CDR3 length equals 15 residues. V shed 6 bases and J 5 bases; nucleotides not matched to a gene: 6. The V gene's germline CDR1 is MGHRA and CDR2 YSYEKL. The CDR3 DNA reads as TGCGCCAGCAGACGGACTAGCGGGACTGGAGATACGCAGTATTTT. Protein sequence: CASRRTSGTGDTQYF.

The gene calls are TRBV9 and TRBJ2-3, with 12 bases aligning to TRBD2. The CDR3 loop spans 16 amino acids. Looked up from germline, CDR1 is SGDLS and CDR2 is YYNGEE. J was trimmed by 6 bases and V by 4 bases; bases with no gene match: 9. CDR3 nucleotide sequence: TGTGCCAGCAGCTCTAGCGGGGGGGCCGTGTGGGATACGCAGTATTTT. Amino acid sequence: CASSSSGGAVWDTQYF.

In DNA form, the CDR3 reads TGTGCCAGCAGTTATTGGGGACGAATTCCCTACGAGCAGTACTTC. Amino acid sequence: CASSYWGRIPYEQYF. The chain uses TRBV6-5 and TRBJ2-7; D may correspond to TRBD1 or TRBD2 (5 bases each). The CDR3 length is 15 residues. Germline assignment: CDR1 MNHEY and CDR2 SVGAGI. Trimming shortened V by 3 bases and J by 2 bases, and 14 bases separated the two germline ends.

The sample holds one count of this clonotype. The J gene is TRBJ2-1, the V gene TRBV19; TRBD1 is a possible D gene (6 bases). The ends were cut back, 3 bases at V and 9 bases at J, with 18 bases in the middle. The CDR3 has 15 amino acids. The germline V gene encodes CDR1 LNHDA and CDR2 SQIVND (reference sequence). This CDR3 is CASSILGQPPTEQFF. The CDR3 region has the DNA TGTGCCAGTAGTATTCTTGGACAGCCACCTACTGAGCAGTTCTTC.

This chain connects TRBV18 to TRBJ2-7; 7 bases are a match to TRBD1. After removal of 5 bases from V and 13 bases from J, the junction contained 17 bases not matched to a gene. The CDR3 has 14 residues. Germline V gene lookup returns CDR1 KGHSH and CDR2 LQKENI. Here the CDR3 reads CASSSTGQAGPVYF. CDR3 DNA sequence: TGTGCCAGCTCATCGACTGGACAGGCGGGCCCAGTCTACTTC.

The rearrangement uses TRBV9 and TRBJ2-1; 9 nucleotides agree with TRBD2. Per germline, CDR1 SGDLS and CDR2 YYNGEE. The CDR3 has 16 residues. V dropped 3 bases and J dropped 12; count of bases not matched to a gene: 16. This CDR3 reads CASSGSSGEFSVVQFF. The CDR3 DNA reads TGTGCCAGCAGCGGGTCTAGCGGGGAGTTTTCAGTAGTGCAGTTCTTC.

The DNA of the CDR3 is TGTGCCAGCAGTAGGACAGGGATGAGCTCCTACGAGCAGTACTTC. Its translation is CASSRTGMSSYEQYF. The rearrangement joins TRBV12-3 or TRBV12-4 to TRBJ2-7; 8 bases are a match to TRBD1. The junction had 6 bases not matched to a gene; V was cut back by 5 bases and J by 0 bases. The CDR3 runs to 15 residues.

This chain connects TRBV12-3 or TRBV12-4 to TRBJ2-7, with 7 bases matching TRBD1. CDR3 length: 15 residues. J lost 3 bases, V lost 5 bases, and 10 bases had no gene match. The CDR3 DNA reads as TGTGCCAGCAGTCTAGGGGACAGCGGACTCTACGAGCAGTACTTC. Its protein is CASSLGDSGLYEQYF.

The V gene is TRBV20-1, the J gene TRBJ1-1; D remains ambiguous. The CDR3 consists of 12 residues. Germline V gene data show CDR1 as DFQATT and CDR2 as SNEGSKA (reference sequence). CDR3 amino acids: CSAPWPNTEAFF. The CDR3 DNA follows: TGCAGCGCACCCTGGCCGAACACTGAAGCTTTCTTT.